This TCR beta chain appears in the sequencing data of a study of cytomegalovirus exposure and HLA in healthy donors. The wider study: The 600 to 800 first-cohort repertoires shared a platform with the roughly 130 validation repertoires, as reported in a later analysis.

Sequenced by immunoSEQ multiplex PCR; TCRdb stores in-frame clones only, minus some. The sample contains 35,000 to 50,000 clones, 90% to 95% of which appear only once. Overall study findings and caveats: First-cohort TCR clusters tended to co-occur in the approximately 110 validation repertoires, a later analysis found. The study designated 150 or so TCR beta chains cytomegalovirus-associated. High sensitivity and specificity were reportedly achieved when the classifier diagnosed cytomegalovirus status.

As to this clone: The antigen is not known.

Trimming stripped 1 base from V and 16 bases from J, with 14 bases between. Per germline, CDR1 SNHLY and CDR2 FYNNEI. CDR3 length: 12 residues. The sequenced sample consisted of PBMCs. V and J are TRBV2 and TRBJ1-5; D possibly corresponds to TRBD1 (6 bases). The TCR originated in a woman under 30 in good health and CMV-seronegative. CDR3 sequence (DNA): TGTGCCAGCAGTGAAGGGCAGGGGCCACTCCATTTT. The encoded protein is CASSEGQGPLHF.